This T cell receptor beta chain appears in the sequencing data of a study of blood T cell repertoires in COVID-19. Deletions cut 3 bases from V and 7 bases from J, with 6 bases between. CDR3 length: 11 amino acids. Source study methods: Reference gene primer amplification gave estimated nucleated cell counts. Profiled with immunoSEQ multiplex PCR; TCRdb holds only in-frame clones, not every one. That table is the source of V, J and clone size, and D and trimming were worked out from the DNA. There are 45,000 to 55,000 clones in the sample; more than 75% occur only once, and just under 25% lies in the top ten.

This receptor was obtained from a woman of 80 years or more with acute or convalescent COVID-19. Material for sequencing was peripheral blood. The J gene is TRBJ1-1, the V gene TRBV12-3 or TRBV12-4, with no clear D. CDR3: CASSFGGEAFF. DNA of the CDR3: TGTGCCAGCAGTTTTGGCGGTGAAGCTTTCTTT.